This entry lists 5 T cell receptor beta chains sequenced from one sample in a study of graft-versus-host responses after intestinal transplantation. These receptors lack a known antigen. The data were produced by immunoSEQ multiplex PCR, yet TCRdb's version contains in-frame clones alone and is incomplete. The profile covers roughly 97,000 clones, with roughly 87% appearing a single time and over 0.8% taken by the ten largest. Source: unstimulated CD4+ T cells sorted from spleen or lymph node cells, taken before intestinal transplant. Every receptor here comes from a human donor who received an intestinal transplant.

The gene calls are TRBV5-1 and TRBJ1-1, with 11 bases identical to TRBD1. The germline V gene has CDR1 SGHRS and CDR2 YFSETQ. The CDR3 consists of 14 residues. V was clipped by 4 bases and J by 7 bases; unmatched bases: 6. This CDR3 reads CASSDRDRGFEAFF. As DNA, the CDR3 is TGCGCCAGCAGCGACCGGGACAGGGGGTTTGAAGCTTTCTTT.

This clone was seen just once. CDR3 sequence reads: CASRSQGTAYEQYF. The CDR3 nucleotides are TGTGCCAGCAGGAGTCAGGGGACGGCCTACGAGCAGTACTTC. The chain recombines TRBV7-9 with TRBJ2-7; possible D gene TRBD1, 6 bases. V lost 6 bases and J 2 bases, leaving 14 bases between the germline ends. Germline V lookup: CDR1 SEHNR, CDR2 FQNEAQ (reference sequence). This CDR3 contains 14 residues.

The V and J genes are TRBV27 and TRBJ2-5; 9 bases map to TRBD1. The CDR3 has 16 amino acids. With 1 base clipped from V and 4 bases from J, the junction kept 7 bases outside the gene matches. Germline V gene sequence: CDR1 MNHEY, CDR2 SMNVEV (reference sequence). CDR3 in DNA: TGTGCCAGCAGTTTATGGGGGACAGGGACAGGAGAGACCCAGTACTTC. It translates to CASSLWGTGTGETQYF.

The J gene is TRBJ2-5, the V gene TRBV6-5; D is unclear. Germline-derived CDR1 and CDR2 are MNHEY and SVGAGI. The V gene lost 6 bases and the J gene lost 1 base, with 12 bases spanning the gap. This CDR3 is 14 amino acids long. Here the CDR3 reads CASRRQPGQETQYF. The CDR3 DNA reads as TGTGCCAGCAGACGACAACCGGGCCAAGAGACCCAGTACTTC.

The chain has TRBV29-1 and TRBJ2-1; D remains ambiguous. The V end lost 6 bases, the J end lost 0 bases, and 9 bases lay between the germline ends. This CDR3 has 13 residues. Germline V gene data show CDR1 as SQVTM and CDR2 as ANQGSEA. CDR3 in amino acids: CSVRWDSYNEQFF. In DNA, the CDR3 is TGCAGCGTCAGATGGGACTCCTACAATGAGCAGTTCTTC.